Presented here are 24 T cell receptor beta chains from one specimen sequenced in a study of blood T cell repertoires in COVID-19. Data came from immunoSEQ multiplex PCR; TCRdb stores just in-frame clones and leaves some out. This sample has more than 95,000 clones; 86% occur once, and the top ten carry about 5.4%. The material sequenced was peripheral blood. These receptors all come from a human donor in a cohort sampled during active COVID-19.

V gene TRBV4-1 combines with J gene TRBJ2-1; 13 nucleotides align to TRBD2. Germline V gives CDR1 MGHRA, CDR2 YSYEKL. CDR3 length equals 20 residues. Germline trimming cut 0 bases from V and 5 bases from J; bases unmatched to any gene: 13. The CDR3, as DNA: TGCGCCAGCAGCCAAGAGCCAAGACTAGCGGGAGGCCCCCGACACAATGAGCAGTTCTTC. Translated, it gives CASSQEPRLAGGPRHNEQFF.

V is TRBV3-1 (or the pseudogene TRBV3-2) and J is TRBJ1-3, with 8 nucleotides matching TRBD1. The CDR3 loop spans 16 amino acids. The V gene end was trimmed by 4 bases and the J gene end by 1 base; junction bases not matched to a gene: 6. Per the germline V gene, CDR1 is LGHDT and CDR2 is YNNKEL (reference sequence). For the CDR3, the DNA is TGTGCCAGCAGCCGCACAGGGGGTCCGTCTGGAAACACCATATATTTT. As protein: CASSRTGGPSGNTIYF.

The chain links TRBV30 to TRBJ1-1, with a possible D match to TRBD1 (5 bases). In germline, CDR1 is GTSNPN, CDR2 SVGIG (reference sequence). The CDR3 loop spans 14 amino acids. V was cut by 4 bases and J by 3 bases, with 15 bases left in between. The CDR3 loop is CAWMPGGVYTEAFF. CDR3 DNA: TGTGCCTGGATGCCGGGGGGGGTTTACACTGAAGCTTTCTTT. The complete variable domain, with remaining parts taken from reference TRBV30 and TRBJ1-1, reads SQTIHQWPATLVQPVGSPLSLECTVEGTSNPNLYWYRQAAGRGLQLLFYSVGIGQISSEVPQNLSASRPQDRQFILSSKKLLLSDSGFYLCAWMPGGVYTEAFFGQGTRLTVV.

The chain joins TRBV18 to TRBJ2-7, with a tentative D call TRBD1 (5 bases). Per the germline V gene, CDR1 is KGHSH and CDR2 is LQKENI. The CDR3 length is 13 residues. V dropped 4 bases and J dropped 6 bases, with 13 bases sitting between them. CDR3 sequence reads: CASSQAGLGEQYF. CDR3 DNA: TGTGCCAGCTCACAGGCAGGGCTAGGCGAGCAGTACTTC.

The chain is built from TRBV7-2 and TRBJ2-1, with a possible D match to TRBD2 (5 bases). CDR3 length: 12 amino acids. Germline CDR1 reads SGHTA; CDR2 reads FQGNSA. Deletions cut 3 bases from V and 12 bases from J, with 12 bases between. CDR3 sequence reads: CASSLLAFAQFF. CDR3 nucleotide sequence: TGTGCCAGCAGCTTGTTAGCGTTTGCGCAGTTCTTC.

This rearrangement joins TRBV5-1 to TRBJ2-5; the D is unclear. CDR3 length equals 14 residues. Germline V gives CDR1 SGHRS, CDR2 YFSETQ. V was cut by 0 bases and J by 5 bases, with 11 bases left in between. Here the CDR3 DNA reads TGCGCCAGCAGCTTGGGACTCCAGAGGGAGACCCAGTACTTC. Amino acid sequence: CASSLGLQRETQYF.

The chain couples TRBV2 to TRBJ1-3; D is perhaps TRBD1 (5 bases). The V and J ends lost 4 bases and 4 bases respectively, with 14 bases between them. Germline V gene lookup returns CDR1 SNHLY and CDR2 FYNNEI. CDR3 length equals 15 residues. The chain's CDR3 is CASSADMLEGNTIYF. CDR3 coding DNA: TGTGCCAGCAGTGCGGACATGCTGGAAGGAAACACCATATATTTT. The whole variable domain, filled in from reference TRBV2 and TRBJ1-3, reads EPEVTQTPSHQVTQMGQEVILRCVPISNHLYFYWYRQILGQKVEFLVSFYNNEISEKSEIFDDQFSVERPDGSNFTLKIRSTKLEDSAMYFCASSADMLEGNTIYFGEGSWLTVV.

The chain joins TRBV28 to TRBJ2-1; D uncertain. Germline V gives CDR1 MDHEN, CDR2 SYDVKM. Trimming stripped 5 bases from V and 0 bases from J, with 14 bases between. The CDR3 is 16 amino acids. This CDR3 is CASSPSKASSYNEQFF. In nucleotides, the CDR3 is TGTGCCAGCAGTCCCTCAAAAGCGAGCTCCTACAATGAGCAGTTCTTC.

The V gene is TRBV29-1, the J gene TRBJ2-3, with TRBD2 matching over 15 bases. The trim removed 6 bases at V and 6 bases at J, leaving 4 bases unmatched. The CDR3 runs to 14 residues. CDR1 SQVTM and CDR2 ANQGSEA come from the germline V gene. Written as DNA, the CDR3 is TGCAGCGTCGCCGGGACTAGCGGGAGGGATACGCAGTATTTT. Translating gives CSVAGTSGRDTQYF.

The table lists this clone with a count of one. This chain uses TRBV9 with TRBJ1-1; TRBD1 matches at 11 bases. Germline V gene lookup returns CDR1 SGDLS and CDR2 YYNGEE. The CDR3 totals 16 residues. Germline trimming cut 4 bases from V and 4 bases from J; bases unmatched to any gene: 9. The CDR3 region has the DNA TGTGCCAGCAGCCTTCCCGGGACAGGGGGAGGCACTGAAGCTTTCTTT. As protein: CASSLPGTGGGTEAFF.

This chain connects TRBV7-3 to TRBJ2-7, with unresolved D. CDR1 is SGHTA, CDR2 FQGTGA, per germline. The CDR3 spans 14 residues. V lost 3 bases and J 0 bases, leaving 9 bases between the germline ends. The CDR3 loop reads CASSLSDSSYEQYF. In DNA form, the CDR3 reads TGTGCCAGCAGCTTGTCCGATAGCTCCTACGAGCAGTACTTC.

The chain carries TRBV29-1 and TRBJ1-1; D is uncertain. Trimming took 6 bases from V and 1 from J, leaving 9 bases between them. Looked up from germline, CDR1 is SQVTM and CDR2 is ANQGSEA. This CDR3 has 12 residues. The CDR3 nucleotides read TGCAGCGTCTATCTCTCGAACACTGAAGCTTTCTTT. As protein: CSVYLSNTEAFF.

The rearrangement uses TRBV5-8 and TRBJ2-1; 7 bases are shared with TRBD1. The length of the CDR3 is 15 residues. Germline CDR1 SGHTS, CDR2 YDEGEE. V lost 4 bases, J lost 1 base, and 5 bases stayed unmatched. The CDR3 loop reads CASSPGQVSYNEQFF. CDR3 in DNA: TGTGCCAGCAGCCCCGGACAGGTATCCTACAATGAGCAGTTCTTC.

This clone was seen a handful of times. CDR3 nucleotides: TGTGCTAGTGGTTTTGTTTGGGGACAGGGTGAGTTCTTC. Protein sequence: CASGFVWGQGEFF. The genes are TRBV12-5 and TRBJ2-1; TRBD1 matches at 9 bases. This CDR3 is built from 13 residues. With 3 bases clipped from V and 14 bases from J, the junction kept 8 bases outside the gene matches. Germline-derived CDR1 and CDR2 are LGHNT and FRNRAP.

The chain's CDR3 is CASSSAGPGELFF. CDR3 nucleotides: TGTGCCAGCAGCTCTGCAGGTCCTGGGGAGCTGTTTTTT. The chain links TRBV7-6 to TRBJ2-2; D unclear. Germline V gives CDR1 SGHVS, CDR2 FNYEAQ. The CDR3 runs to 13 residues. V lost 4 bases, J lost 8 bases, and 11 bases lay in between.

The J gene is TRBJ2-5, the V gene TRBV5-4; D remains ambiguous. Germline values: CDR1 SGHNT, CDR2 YYREEE (reference sequence). CDR3 length: 17 residues. V shed 2 bases and J shed 0 bases, with 17 bases lying between them. CDR3 bases: TGTGCCAGCAGCTTTAGTCAGGTAGAGCCCTACCAAGAGACCCAGTACTTC. It yields the protein CASSFSQVEPYQETQYF.

The CDR3 coding sequence is TGCGCCAGCCGCCCCTCCACAGGGGGTGACTCTGGAAACACCATATATTTT. This sequence encodes CASRPSTGGDSGNTIYF. The V gene is TRBV5-1, the J gene TRBJ1-3, with 8 bases fitting TRBD1. The junction had 12 bases not matched to a gene; V was cut back by 7 bases and J by 0 bases. CDR1 is SGHRS and CDR2 is YFSETQ in the germline V gene. CDR3 size: 17 residues.

The gene calls are TRBV7-9 and TRBJ1-3; possible D gene TRBD1, 5 bases. The V and J ends lost 6 bases and 4 bases respectively, with 10 bases between them. CDR3 size: 13 residues. The germline V gene has CDR1 SEHNR and CDR2 FQNEAQ (reference sequence). CDR3 sequence reads: CASSSGYGNTIYF. In DNA form, the CDR3 reads TGTGCCAGCAGTTCAGGGTACGGAAACACCATATATTTT.

This rearrangement joins TRBV2 to TRBJ1-1, with no clear D. The germline V gene encodes CDR1 SNHLY and CDR2 FYNNEI. There are 11 residues in the CDR3. V lost 4 bases, J lost 7 bases, and 7 bases lay in between. Written as DNA, the CDR3 is TGTGCCAGCAGTGGGCAGCGTGAAGCTTTCTTT. This translates into CASSGQREAFF. The full variable domain, completed using reference TRBV2 and TRBJ1-1, is EPEVTQTPSHQVTQMGQEVILRCVPISNHLYFYWYRQILGQKVEFLVSFYNNEISEKSEIFDDQFSVERPDGSNFTLKIRSTKLEDSAMYFCASSGQREAFFGQGTRLTVV.

The CDR3 nucleotides are TGTGCCAGCAGCTTCCGGGAGACCCAGTACTTC. Amino acid sequence: CASSFRETQYF. The chain has TRBV13 and TRBJ2-5, with no clear D. The CDR3 extends over 11 amino acids. Trimming left V 3 bases short and J 5 bases short, with 4 bases between. Germline-derived CDR1 and CDR2 are PRHDT and FYEKMQ (reference sequence). Full variable domain (outside the CDR3, taken from reference TRBV13 and TRBJ2-5): AAGVIQSPRHLIKEKRETATLKCYPIPRHDTVYWYQQGPGQDPQFLISFYEKMQSDKGSIPDRFSAQQFSDYHSELNMSSLELGDSALYFCASSFRETQYFGPGTRLLVL.

The chain is built from TRBV18 and TRBJ2-1; the D is unclear. CDR1 and CDR2 from the germline V gene are KGHSH and LQKENI. Trimming left V 0 bases short and J 12 bases short, with 15 bases between. The CDR3 is 14 amino acids. The CDR3 nucleotides are TGTGCCAGCTCACCACCGCAGGTCTTAGGCTGGCAGTTCTTC. The encoded protein is CASSPPQVLGWQFF.

The sample holds one count of this clone. CDR3 nucleotide sequence: TGTGCCAGCAGTTTTGGGGCGGGGGGCACCCAGTACTTC. It yields the protein CASSFGAGGTQYF. This rearrangement joins TRBV6-5 to TRBJ2-5, with 8 bases that match TRBD2. Germline lookup yields CDR1 MNHEY and CDR2 SVGAGI. Germline trimming cut 4 bases from V and 8 bases from J; bases unmatched to any gene: 6. The CDR3 sequence is 13 residues long.

This chain connects TRBV18 to TRBJ2-1; the D gene is possibly TRBD1 (5 bases). The V end was cut by 6 bases, the J end by 2 bases, with 8 bases between. In germline, CDR1 is KGHSH, CDR2 LQKENI. This CDR3 is built from 13 residues. The CDR3 is CASSDSTYNEQFF. DNA for the CDR3: TGTGCCAGCTCTGACAGTACCTACAATGAGCAGTTCTTC.

The J gene is TRBJ2-5, the V gene TRBV6-5; 7 bases are a match to TRBD1. V lost 6 bases to trimming and J lost 1 base; unmatched junction nucleotides: 2. The CDR3 is made up of 13 amino acids. The germline CDR1 and CDR2 sequences are MNHEY and SVGAGI. Here the CDR3 reads CASRRDSQETQYF. CDR3 nucleotides: TGTGCCAGCAGAAGGGACAGCCAAGAGACCCAGTACTTC.